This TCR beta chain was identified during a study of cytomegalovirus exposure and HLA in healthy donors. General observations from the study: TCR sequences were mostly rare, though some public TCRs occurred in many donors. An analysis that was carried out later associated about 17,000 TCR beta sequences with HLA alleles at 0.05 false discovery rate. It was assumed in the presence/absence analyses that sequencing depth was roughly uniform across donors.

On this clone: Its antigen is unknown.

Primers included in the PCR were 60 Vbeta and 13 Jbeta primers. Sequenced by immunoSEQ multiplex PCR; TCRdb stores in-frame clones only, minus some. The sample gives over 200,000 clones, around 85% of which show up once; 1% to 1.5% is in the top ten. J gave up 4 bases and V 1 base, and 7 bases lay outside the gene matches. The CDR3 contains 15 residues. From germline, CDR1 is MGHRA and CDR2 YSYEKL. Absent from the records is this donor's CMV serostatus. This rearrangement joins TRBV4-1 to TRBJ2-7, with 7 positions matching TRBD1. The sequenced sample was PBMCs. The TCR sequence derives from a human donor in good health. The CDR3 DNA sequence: TGCGCCAGCAGCCAAGTTCCGGGACAGAGTTACGAGCAGTACTTC. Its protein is CASSQVPGQSYEQYF.